Shown below are 27 T cell receptor beta chains from a single sample sequenced in a study of cytomegalovirus exposure and HLA in healthy donors (dated by TCRdb to about 2017). Library preparation was by the immunoSEQ multiplex PCR assay. For the multiplex PCR, a mixture combining 60 forward primers for TCR Vbeta segments and 13 reverse primers for TCR Jbeta segments was used. TCRdb holds this immuneACCESS table with in-frame rearrangements only. Some clones are missing; in checked studies, unresolved V genes explain under half, and the rest has no known cause. Present in this sample are more than 150,000 clones, roughly 76% of which were seen just once. The top ten clonotypes cover over 5.5% of the sample. Sequencing input: PBMCs. The receptors come from a man aged 40-55 years in good health and CMV-seropositive.

The rearrangement uses TRBV7-9 and TRBJ1-1; 9 bases map to TRBD1. Germline V gives CDR1 SEHNR, CDR2 FQNEAQ (reference sequence). The ends lost 3 bases at V and 4 bases at J; junction bases unmatched: 3. The CDR3 is made up of 14 amino acids. This CDR3 reads CASSFRTGATEAFF. Here the CDR3 DNA reads TGTGCCAGCAGCTTCCGGACAGGGGCCACTGAAGCTTTCTTT.

This clone was observed a handful of times. This same CDR3 is encoded by further DNA sequences in the sample. The J gene is TRBJ2-7, the V gene TRBV18; TRBD1 matches at 11 bases. With 3 bases clipped from V and 3 bases from J, the junction kept 1 base outside the gene matches. From germline, CDR1 is KGHSH and CDR2 LQKENI. The CDR3 covers 14 residues. CDR3 coding DNA: TGTGCCAGCTCACCCGGGACAGGGGGCTACGAGCAGTACTTC. Amino acid sequence: CASSPGTGGYEQYF.

This clone was detected once. The chain is built from TRBV7-6 and TRBJ1-3; D gene uncertain. Germline CDR1 is SGHVS and CDR2 is FNYEAQ. This CDR3 comprises 14 residues. The germline V and J ends were trimmed by 5 bases and 0 bases, with 8 bases remaining between them. CDR3 sequence reads: CASSPSGSGNTIYF. In nucleotides, the CDR3 is TGTGCCAGCAGCCCCTCAGGCTCTGGAAACACCATATATTTT. The variable domain in full, completed from reference TRBV7-6 and TRBJ1-3, reads GAGVSQSPRYKVTKRGQDVALRCDPISGHVSLYWYRQALGQGPEFLTYFNYEAQQDKSGLPNDRFSAERPEGSISTLTIQRTEQRDSAMYRCASSPSGSGNTIYFGEGSWLTVV.

The chain links TRBV6-5 to TRBJ2-1; D is undetermined. V lost 4 bases and J 0 bases, leaving 10 bases between the germline ends. CDR3 length: 15 amino acids. Germline CDR1 reads MNHEY; CDR2 reads SVGAGI. CDR3 DNA sequence: TGTGCCAGCAGTTCTCAAAGGAGCTCCTACAATGAGCAGTTCTTC. Amino acid sequence: CASSSQRSSYNEQFF.

The chain uses TRBV5-4 and TRBJ1-2, with D possibly TRBD1 on 6 matching bases. The V gene's germline CDR1 is SGHNT and CDR2 YYREEE (reference sequence). V lost 1 base, J lost 3 bases, and 7 bases lay in between. The CDR3 runs to 13 residues. The CDR3 protein is CASSLPGDYGYTF. The CDR3 DNA follows: TGTGCCAGCAGCTTGCCAGGGGACTATGGCTACACCTTC.

In its sample, this clone was seen a few times. The V call is TRBV7-9, the J call TRBJ1-2; D unresolved. Per the germline V gene, CDR1 is SEHNR and CDR2 is FQNEAQ (reference sequence). This CDR3 is 14 amino acids long. V was shortened by 6 bases and J by 0 bases, with 11 bases between the two germline ends. CDR3 sequence: CASSLTTANYGYTF. The CDR3 DNA sequence: TGTGCCAGCAGTTTAACCACTGCTAACTATGGCTACACCTTC.

The gene calls are TRBV9 and TRBJ2-3; perhaps TRBD1 as D (5 bases). The germline V gene has CDR1 SGDLS and CDR2 YYNGEE. Deletions cut 2 bases from V and 3 bases from J, with 19 bases between. This CDR3 spans 17 amino acids. CDR3 in DNA: TGTGCCAGCAGCGTTGACTCAGGGTACGGAAAAACAGATACGCAGTATTTT. Translating it yields CASSVDSGYGKTDTQYF.

The chain couples TRBV7-2 to TRBJ2-3; D is undetermined. V was clipped by 4 bases and J by 3 bases, with 8 bases between them. In germline, CDR1 is SGHTA, CDR2 FQGNSA. CDR3 length: 13 amino acids. The CDR3 nucleotides read TGTGCCAGCAGCTGGATCGGGACAGATACGCAGTATTTT. It specifies CASSWIGTDTQYF.

This clone has more than one count but fewer than ten. The gene calls are TRBV6-6 and TRBJ1-2; no definite D call. Germline loops: CDR1 MNHNY, CDR2 SVGAGI (reference sequence). This CDR3 is built from 15 residues. The V end lost 6 bases, the J end lost 3 bases, and 17 bases lay between the germline ends. The CDR3 sequence is CASSLQSEAYYGYTF. As DNA, the CDR3 is TGTGCCAGCAGCTTACAGTCGGAAGCTTACTATGGCTACACCTTC.

The J gene is TRBJ1-3, the V gene TRBV9; the D gene is possibly TRBD1 (6 bases). This CDR3 is built from 14 residues. The germline gives CDR1 SGDLS, CDR2 YYNGEE. Trimming cost V 4 bases and J 6 bases, with 14 bases left between them. CDR3 DNA sequence: TGTGCCAGCAGCCGAGGGGGGGTTGAAAACACCATATATTTT. This codes for CASSRGGVENTIYF.

The gene calls are TRBV6-5 and TRBJ1-2; tentatively, D is TRBD1 (6 bases). Germline CDR1 reads MNHEY; CDR2 reads SVGAGI. The germline V and J ends were trimmed by 6 bases and 6 bases, with 14 bases remaining between them. The CDR3 extends over 13 amino acids. The CDR3 region has the DNA TGTGCCAGCAGCTACAGGGAGGTCGATGGCTACACCTTC. As protein: CASSYREVDGYTF.

This clone was detected once. The genes are TRBV19 and TRBJ1-2, with TRBD1 identical over 9 bases. In germline, CDR1 is LNHDA, CDR2 SQIVND (reference sequence). The CDR3 consists of 19 residues. V lost 4 bases, J lost 3 bases, and 18 bases stayed unmatched. The CDR3 DNA reads as TGTGCCAGTAGTACCTATCTCGGGACAGGGTGGGGTGAAGACTATGGCTACACCTTC. It encodes CASSTYLGTGWGEDYGYTF.

The chain combines TRBV15 with TRBJ2-1; D may be TRBD1 (6 bases). This CDR3 is 13 amino acids long. The V and J ends lost 4 bases and 6 bases respectively, with 10 bases between them. Germline V lookup: CDR1 LNHNV, CDR2 YYDKDF (reference sequence). In nucleotides, the CDR3 is TGTGCCACCAGCACCGACAGGAGCAATGAGCAGTTCTTC. Amino acids: CATSTDRSNEQFF.

J is TRBJ2-7 and V is TRBV15; a possible D gene is TRBD2 (6 bases). The CDR3 runs to 15 residues. Germline V gene sequence: CDR1 LNHNV, CDR2 YYDKDF (reference sequence). Trimming removed 1 base at V and 0 bases at J, with 10 bases between. The CDR3 sequence is CATSRGGGNSYEQYF. In nucleotides, the CDR3 is TGTGCCACCAGCAGAGGAGGCGGGAACTCCTACGAGCAGTACTTC.

This clone was counted a single time. This sequence joins TRBV7-9 and TRBJ2-5; 8 bases agree with TRBD1. Losses at the gene ends were 0 bases for V and 4 bases for J; bases not matched to a gene: 7. Germline lookup yields CDR1 SEHNR and CDR2 FQNEAQ (reference sequence). CDR3 length: 16 residues. The CDR3 DNA reads as TGTGCCAGCAGCTTAGCGGGGTCGGACAGGGCAGAGACCCAGTACTTC. Translated, it gives CASSLAGSDRAETQYF.

This clone appeared a single time. Mismatch with germline at one junction end may stem from a read error. The chain carries TRBV7-7 and TRBJ2-5, with D possibly TRBD2 on 5 matching bases. The germline V gene has CDR1 SSHAT and CDR2 FNYEAQ (reference sequence). This CDR3 has 14 amino acids. The CDR3 loop reads CASSFQLSGETQYF. In DNA, the CDR3 is TGTGCTAGCAGCTTCCAGCTCTCGGGGGAGACCCAGTACTTC.

The chain recombines TRBV13 with TRBJ2-7; perhaps TRBD1 as D (5 bases). The V end lost 3 bases, the J end lost 3 bases, and 9 bases lay between the germline ends. The CDR3 has 13 residues. Looked up from germline, CDR1 is PRHDT and CDR2 is FYEKMQ (reference sequence). The CDR3 loop is CASSLDDSYEQYF. Written as DNA, the CDR3 is TGTGCCAGCAGCTTGGATGACAGCTACGAGCAGTACTTC.

The gene calls are TRBV6-5 and TRBJ1-2; 7 bases match TRBD1. CDR3 length: 15 residues. Germline values: CDR1 MNHEY, CDR2 SVGAGI. V was pared by 0 bases and J by 8 bases, with 9 bases of the junction left unmatched. CDR3 in amino acids: CASSYSPGTAFGYTF. As DNA, the CDR3 is TGTGCCAGCAGTTACTCACCCGGGACAGCCTTCGGCTACACCTTC.

The chain employs TRBV18 and TRBJ2-2, with TRBD2 as a possible D gene (5 bases). V was cut by 3 bases and J by 1 base, with 9 bases left in between. The CDR3 consists of 15 residues. Germline V gene sequence: CDR1 KGHSH, CDR2 LQKENI. CDR3 amino acids: CASSPVAGNTGELFF. The CDR3 nucleotides read TGTGCCAGCTCACCGGTGGCGGGGAACACCGGGGAGCTGTTTTTT.

The V call is TRBV27, the J call TRBJ2-7; 7 bases line up with TRBD1. Trimming took 4 bases from V and 1 from J; bases not matched to a gene: 10. Germline-derived CDR1 and CDR2 are MNHEY and SMNVEV (reference sequence). This CDR3 has 16 residues. CDR3 residues: CASSSIGTTGSYEQYF. CDR3 sequence (DNA): TGTGCCAGCAGTTCTATCGGGACGACAGGGTCCTACGAGCAGTACTTC.

The count of this clone is one. J is TRBJ1-1 and V is TRBV28; D ambiguous. V dropped 3 bases and J dropped 1 base, with 6 bases sitting between them. Per the germline V gene, CDR1 is MDHEN and CDR2 is SYDVKM. This CDR3 has 13 residues. For the CDR3, the DNA is TGTGCCAGCAGTTTCCCGGGGAACACTGAAGCTTTCTTT. This gives the protein CASSFPGNTEAFF.

The chain carries TRBV29-1 and TRBJ2-5; a possible D gene is TRBD1 (6 bases). Trimming cost V 4 bases and J 1 base, with 7 bases left between them. Germline V gene lookup returns CDR1 SQVTM and CDR2 ANQGSEA. There are 12 residues in the CDR3. The CDR3 nucleotides are TGCAGCGTTGTACAGGGCCAAGAGACCCAGTACTTC. Its translation: CSVVQGQETQYF.

The chain combines TRBV5-4 with TRBJ2-3; weak D call: TRBD1 (5 bases). Germline CDR1 SGHNT, CDR2 YYREEE (reference sequence). V lost 2 bases and J 6 bases, leaving 13 bases between the germline ends. There are 14 residues in the CDR3. CDR3 protein: CASSFGPAGDTQYF. In DNA form, the CDR3 reads TGTGCCAGCAGCTTTGGACCAGCAGGGGATACGCAGTATTTT.

V gene TRBV10-3 combines with J gene TRBJ2-5, with 9 bases aligning to TRBD1. This CDR3 is built from 13 residues. V lost 6 bases and J lost 5; bases outside the gene matches: 4. Germline values: CDR1 ENHRY, CDR2 SYGVKD. CDR3 amino acids: CAIRDGQGETQYF. The CDR3 nucleotides read TGTGCCATCAGGGACGGACAGGGGGAGACCCAGTACTTC.

In this sample, this clone turned up a few times. Here the CDR3 reads CASSFGQGSTEAFF. CDR3 sequence (DNA): TGTGCCAGCAGCTTCGGACAGGGGAGCACTGAAGCTTTCTTT. The chain has TRBV7-9 and TRBJ1-1; the match to TRBD1 covers 9 bases. The CDR3 is 14 residues long. J was trimmed by 4 bases and V by 3 bases; bases with no gene match: 3. Germline CDR1 and CDR2: SEHNR and FQNEAQ (reference sequence).

The chain recombines TRBV5-1 with TRBJ2-2; possible D gene TRBD1, 5 bases. Germline CDR1 SGHRS, CDR2 YFSETQ. The length of the CDR3 is 15 residues. V was cut by 0 bases and J by 4 bases, with 10 bases left in between. DNA for the CDR3: TGCGCCAGCAGCTTGGGGGGCCTCGGCACCGGGGAGCTGTTTTTT. Translated: CASSLGGLGTGELFF. The full variable domain, completed using reference TRBV5-1 and TRBJ2-2, is KAGVTQTPRYLIKTRGQQVTLSCSPISGHRSVSWYQQTPGQGLQFLFEYFSETQRNKGNFPGRFSGRQFSNSRSEMNVSTLELGDSALYLCASSLGGLGTGELFFGEGSRLTVL.

This clone came up once. This chain connects TRBV5-4 to TRBJ2-4; possible D gene TRBD2, 6 bases. Trimming shortened V by 0 bases and J by 0 bases, and 7 bases separated the two germline ends. CDR3 length: 15 residues. Germline CDR1 and CDR2: SGHNT and YYREEE (reference sequence). CDR3 in DNA: TGTGCCAGCAGCTTGGGGGGACTAGCCAAAAACATTCAGTACTTC. Amino acids: CASSLGGLAKNIQYF.